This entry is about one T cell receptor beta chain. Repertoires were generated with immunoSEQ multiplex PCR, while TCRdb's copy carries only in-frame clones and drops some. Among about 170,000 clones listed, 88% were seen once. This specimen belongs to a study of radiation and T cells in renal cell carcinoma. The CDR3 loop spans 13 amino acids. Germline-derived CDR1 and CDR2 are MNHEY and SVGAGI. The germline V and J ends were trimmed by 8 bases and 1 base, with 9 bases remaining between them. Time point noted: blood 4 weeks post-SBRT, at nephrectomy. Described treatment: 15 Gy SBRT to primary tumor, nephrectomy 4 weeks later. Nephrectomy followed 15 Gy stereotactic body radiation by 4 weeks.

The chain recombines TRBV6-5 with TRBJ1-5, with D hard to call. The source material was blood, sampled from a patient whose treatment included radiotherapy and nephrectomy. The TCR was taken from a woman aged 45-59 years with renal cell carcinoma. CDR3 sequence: CASGRSSNQPQHF. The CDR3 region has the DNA TGTGCCAGCGGGAGGTCGAGCAATCAGCCCCAGCATTTT.